The sequence of this T cell receptor beta chain was determined in a study of blood T cell repertoires in COVID-19. Across the whole study: Researchers got acute and convalescent COVID-19 samples from the United States, Italy and Spain.

TCRdb keeps only in-frame clones here, not all; method: immunoSEQ multiplex PCR. The table has around 100,000 clones, 85% seen once. The CDR3 runs to 15 residues. Germline V CDR1 and CDR2: MNHEY, SMNVEV (reference sequence). Losses at the gene ends were 4 bases for V and 5 bases for J; bases not matched to a gene: 3. Only one count was recorded for this clone. This TCR was sampled from a man between 50 and 59 years old with active or convalescent COVID-19. The sample comprised peripheral blood. This rearrangement joins TRBV27 to TRBJ1-5, with 12 bases identical to TRBD1. The CDR3 spells CASSWGQGADQPQHF. The DNA of the CDR3 is TGTGCCAGCAGTTGGGGACAGGGGGCTGATCAGCCCCAGCATTTT.